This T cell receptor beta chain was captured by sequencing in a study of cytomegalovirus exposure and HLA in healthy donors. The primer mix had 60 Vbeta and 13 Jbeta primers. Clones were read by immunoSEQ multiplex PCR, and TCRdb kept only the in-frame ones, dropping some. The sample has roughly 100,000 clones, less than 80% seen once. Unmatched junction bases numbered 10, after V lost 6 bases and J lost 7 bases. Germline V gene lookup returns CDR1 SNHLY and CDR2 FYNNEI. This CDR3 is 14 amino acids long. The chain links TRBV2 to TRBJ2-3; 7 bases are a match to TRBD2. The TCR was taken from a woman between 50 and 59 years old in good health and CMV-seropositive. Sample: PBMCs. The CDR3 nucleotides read TGTGCCAGCAGGGGGGACGGGGGGTTCAATACGCAGTATTTT. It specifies CASRGDGGFNTQYF.